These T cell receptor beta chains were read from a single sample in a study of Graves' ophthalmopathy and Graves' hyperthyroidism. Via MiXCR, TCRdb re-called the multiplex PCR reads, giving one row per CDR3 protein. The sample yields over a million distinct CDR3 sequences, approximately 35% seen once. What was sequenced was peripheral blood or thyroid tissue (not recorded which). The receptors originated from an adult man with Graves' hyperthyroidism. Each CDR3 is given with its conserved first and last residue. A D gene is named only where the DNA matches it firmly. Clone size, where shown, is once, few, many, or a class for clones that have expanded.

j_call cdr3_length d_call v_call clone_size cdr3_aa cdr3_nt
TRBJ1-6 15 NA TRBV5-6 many CASSAGVGAGSPLHF TGTGCCAGCAGCGCGGGAGTGGGGGCTGGTTCACCCCTCCACTTT
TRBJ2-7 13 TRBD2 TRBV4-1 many CASSRGLAGEQYF TGCGCCAGCAGCCGCGGACTAGCGGGGGAGCAGTACTTC
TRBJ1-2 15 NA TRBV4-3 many CASSQDLTDVYGYTF TGCGCCAGCAGCCAAGATCTGACGGACGTCTATGGCTACACCTTC
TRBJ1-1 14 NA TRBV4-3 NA CASSQETENTEAFF TGCGCCAGCAGCCAGGAGACAGAGAACACTGAAGCTTTCTTT
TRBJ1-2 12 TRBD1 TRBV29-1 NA CSSGTENYGYTF TGCAGCTCCGGGACAGAGAACTATGGCTACACCTTC
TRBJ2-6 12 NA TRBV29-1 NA CSVVWGANVLTF TGCAGCGTTGTTTGGGGGGCCAACGTCCTGACTTTC
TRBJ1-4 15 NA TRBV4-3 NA CASSMTAEGHEKLFF TGCGCCAGCAGTATGACAGCCGAGGGGCATGAAAAACTGTTTTTT
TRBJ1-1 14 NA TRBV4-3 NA CASSQYSGNTEAFF TGCGCCAGCAGCCAATATTCGGGGAACACTGAAGCTTTCTTT
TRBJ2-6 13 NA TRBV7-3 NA CASSPSRTNTEAF TGTGCCAGCAGCCCTTCCCGCACGAACACTGAAGCTTTC
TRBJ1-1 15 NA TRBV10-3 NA CAISASGRRNTEAFF TGTGCCATCAGCGCCTCTGGGCGGAGGAACACTGAAGCTTTCTTT
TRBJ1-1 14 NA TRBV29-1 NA CSVVIWSGNTEAFF TGCAGCGTTGTGATATGGTCCGGAAACACTGAAGCTTTCTTT
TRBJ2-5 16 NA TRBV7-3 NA CASSFPGEGGVETQYF TGTGCCAGCAGCTTCCCAGGGGAGGGAGGTGTTGAGACCCAGTACTTC
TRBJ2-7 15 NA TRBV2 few CASSSRLYATYEQYF TGTGCCAGCAGTTCCCGACTATACGCGACCTACGAGCAGTACTTC
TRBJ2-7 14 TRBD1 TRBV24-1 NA CATSEGQGPYEQYF TGTGCCACCAGTGAAGGACAGGGGCCCTACGAGCAGTACTTC
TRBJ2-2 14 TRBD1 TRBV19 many CASKGQMNTGELFF TGTGCCAGTAAGGGACAGATGAACACCGGGGAGCTGTTTTTT
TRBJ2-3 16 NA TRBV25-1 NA CASSGRVGAVPDTQYF TGTGCCAGCAGTGGTCGAGTCGGAGCAGTACCAGATACGCAGTATTTT
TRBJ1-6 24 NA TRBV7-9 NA CASSLESFYICSAADGDYNSPLHF NA
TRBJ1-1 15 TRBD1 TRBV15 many CATLGQGLRETEAFF TGTGCCACCCTAGGACAGGGCTTAAGGGAAACTGAAGCTTTCTTT
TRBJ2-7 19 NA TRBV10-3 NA CAISGRGSVSPTGTWEQYF TGTGCCATCAGTGGAAGGGGCAGCGTCTCACCTACAGGGACGTGGGAGCAGTACTTC
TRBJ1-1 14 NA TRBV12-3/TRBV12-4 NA CASSSPRRFTEAFF TGTGCCAGCAGTTCCCCCCGACGGTTCACTGAAGCTTTCTTT
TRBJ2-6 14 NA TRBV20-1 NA CSARDSSGANALTF TGCAGTGCTAGAGATTCATCTGGGGCCAACGCCCTGACTTTC